The clone carrying this T cell receptor beta chain was recorded a few times. What it binds is unknown. The sample belongs to a study of blood T cells in healthy people across ages. Across the study: For every two T cells, template switching captured about one barcoded beta molecule. Notes on the study in general: Relative to aged donors, long-lived donors carried more naive CD4+ cells and displayed higher diversity. Diversity of TCR beta correlated strongly with naive T cell percentage.

A second about 6 to 12 cycle PCR used barcoded and J-beta primers. The template-switch adaptor was a 5' adaptor with 12 random nucleotides. It tagged each cDNA molecule. MiXCR was run by TCRdb on the 5' RACE reads, yielding one entry per CDR3 protein. The sample carries 650,000 to 1,000,000 distinct CDR3 sequences, 36% recorded once. The CDR3 has 16 residues. Germline CDR1 is SNHLY and CDR2 is FYNNEI. Trimming stripped 6 bases from V and 2 bases from J, with 17 bases between. Source material: blood. The clonotype was recovered from a man between 18 and 29 years old in good health. V is TRBV2 and J is TRBJ2-4; D is possibly TRBD2 (6 bases). The CDR3 coding sequence is TGTGCCAGCAGCAATTCGCTTGGGGACTCCAAAAACATTCAGTACTTC. This sequence encodes CASSNSLGDSKNIQYF.